This passage covers 30 T cell receptor beta chains from one sample sequenced in a study of T cell responses to AZD1222 COVID-19 vaccine. Libraries were prepared by immunoSEQ multiplex PCR; TCRdb keeps only in-frame clonotypes and omits some of them. The data contain over 70,000 clones, less than 85% of them seen just once; the ten biggest clones take up approximately 20%. Sequenced here: peripheral blood, sampled on day 0 of AZD1222 vaccination. The source is an adult in good health.

The rearrangement joins TRBV3-1 (or the pseudogene TRBV3-2) to TRBJ1-4; D remains unclear. V dropped 7 bases and J dropped 12 bases, with 21 bases sitting between them. CDR1 is LGHDT and CDR2 is YNNKEL in the germline V gene (reference sequence). The CDR3 covers 14 residues. The CDR3 DNA sequence: TGTGCCAGCAATAGTGACGGGCTTCGGGAGGAACTGTTTTTT. Translation: CASNSDGLREELFF.

The chain recombines TRBV6-4 with TRBJ1-1; no definite D call. CDR1 MRHNA and CDR2 SNTAGT come from the germline V gene. Trimming left V 6 bases short and J 5 bases short, with 16 bases between. The CDR3 extends over 14 amino acids. In DNA form, the CDR3 reads TGTGCCAGCAGCGGCCTCCCTTCGGAGACTGAAGCTTTCTTT. The encoded protein is CASSGLPSETEAFF.

The rearrangement links TRBV19 to TRBJ1-3; a possible D gene is TRBD1 (6 bases). Germline-derived CDR1 and CDR2 are LNHDA and SQIVND (reference sequence). This CDR3 has 14 amino acids. V lost 5 bases and J 2 bases, leaving 10 bases between the germline ends. The CDR3 nucleotides read TGTGCCAGTAGTGTCACAGGGCCTGGAAACACCATATATTTT. Translating gives CASSVTGPGNTIYF.

The chain combines TRBV19 with TRBJ1-2, with no clear D. Germline loops: CDR1 LNHDA, CDR2 SQIVND (reference sequence). V was shortened by 8 bases and J by 10 bases, with 17 bases between the two germline ends. The CDR3 is 12 residues long. The CDR3 bases are TGTGCCAGTTTATGGAGGACGGGAGTCTACACCTTC. Protein: CASLWRTGVYTF.

V is TRBV15 and J is TRBJ2-7, with D perhaps being TRBD1 or TRBD2 (6 bases each). This CDR3 region has 13 residues. The germline V and J ends were trimmed by 1 base and 6 bases, with 10 bases remaining between them. CDR1 is LNHNV, CDR2 YYDKDF, per germline (reference sequence). CDR3 residues: CATSRVGGGEQYF. CDR3 DNA: TGTGCCACCAGCAGAGTAGGAGGGGGCGAGCAGTACTTC.

The chain employs TRBV29-1 and TRBJ2-4, with 8 bases aligning to TRBD1. The CDR3 totals 14 residues. Germline lookup yields CDR1 SQVTM and CDR2 ANQGSEA. V lost 6 bases to trimming and J lost 7 bases; unmatched junction nucleotides: 11. Written as DNA, the CDR3 is TGCAGCGTAAAGACTCAGGGGGCTAGGAACATTCAGTACTTC. Protein product: CSVKTQGARNIQYF.

The CDR3 DNA reads TGCGCCAGCAGAGAGCGGGAGGGCCAGTTCCTCGGGGAGCTGTTTTTT. Translating it yields CASREREGQFLGELFF. This chain connects TRBV10-2 to TRBJ2-2, with 10 positions matching TRBD2. Looked up from germline, CDR1 is WSHSY and CDR2 is SAAADI. The V and J ends lost 6 bases and 7 bases, in that order; junction bases with no gene match: 11. This CDR3 contains 16 residues.

This chain uses TRBV19 with TRBJ1-2, with 8 positions matching TRBD1. This CDR3 has 14 residues. The J segment lost 7 bases and the V segment lost 5 bases, leaving 9 bases of the junction unmatched. CDR1 is LNHDA and CDR2 is SQIVND in the germline V gene (reference sequence). The CDR3 sequence: CASSSADRDSGYTF. The CDR3 DNA reads as TGTGCCAGTAGTTCGGCGGACAGGGATTCTGGCTACACCTTC.

The chain recombines TRBV14 with TRBJ1-2, with 10 bases lining up with TRBD1. The CDR3 is made up of 15 amino acids. Germline V gene sequence: CDR1 SGHDN, CDR2 FVKESK. Losses at the gene ends were 4 bases for V and 3 bases for J; bases not matched to a gene: 5. The CDR3 DNA is TGTGCCAGCAGCCCGGGACAGGGGAATTACTATGGCTACACCTTC. As protein: CASSPGQGNYYGYTF.

The rearrangement links TRBV12-3 or TRBV12-4 to TRBJ1-2; 7 nucleotides align to TRBD1. CDR3 size: 13 residues. J lost 7 bases, V lost 6 bases, and 8 bases had no gene match. This CDR3 reads CASSLTGSGGYTF. DNA for the CDR3: TGTGCCAGCAGCCTGACAGGGTCCGGTGGCTACACCTTC.

V usage is TRBV12-3 or TRBV12-4 and J usage is TRBJ1-1; no clear D. The germline V and J ends were trimmed by 2 bases and 10 bases, with 11 bases remaining between them. The CDR3 is made up of 12 amino acids. The CDR3 reads CASSLNAGAAFF. DNA for the CDR3: TGTGCCAGCAGTTTAAACGCGGGCGCAGCTTTCTTT.

This chain connects TRBV29-1 to TRBJ2-1; D might be TRBD1 (6 bases). Germline-derived CDR1 and CDR2 are SQVTM and ANQGSEA. The CDR3 runs to 14 residues. Trimming removed 4 bases from V and 12 bases from J, with 22 bases in between. The CDR3 DNA reads TGCAGCGTTGTCCTCAATCCACAGGGAAAGGGGCAGTTCTTC. This translates into CSVVLNPQGKGQFF.

The rearrangement joins TRBV19 to TRBJ2-5; D may correspond to TRBD1 or TRBD2 (5 bases each). Trimming took 4 bases from V and 2 from J, leaving 11 bases between them. The V gene's germline CDR1 is LNHDA and CDR2 SQIVND (reference sequence). This CDR3 has 14 residues. The CDR3: CASSRGRTQETQYF. For the CDR3, the DNA is TGTGCCAGTAGTAGGGGACGGACACAAGAGACCCAGTACTTC.

The V call is TRBV11-3, the J call TRBJ2-1; 8 bases match TRBD2. The CDR3 length is 15 residues. Trimming cost V 5 bases and J 8 bases; bases outside gene matches: 11. The germline V gene has CDR1 SGHNT and CDR2 YENEEA. DNA for the CDR3: TGTGCCAGCAGCACGGGGACTAGAGGACACGATGAGCAGTTCTTC. Protein: CASSTGTRGHDEQFF.

The gene calls are TRBV14 and TRBJ2-7; D gene ambiguous. Germline values: CDR1 SGHDN, CDR2 FVKESK. V was trimmed by 4 bases and J by 5 bases, leaving 15 bases between them. The CDR3 consists of 14 residues. The CDR3 nucleotides read TGTGCCAGCAGCCTTATCGGTCCGAAGGACGAGCAGTACTTC. This gives the protein CASSLIGPKDEQYF.

This chain uses TRBV5-1 with TRBJ1-1, with TRBD1 as a possible D gene (5 bases). Looked up from germline, CDR1 is SGHRS and CDR2 is YFSETQ. The V end was cut by 4 bases, the J end by 0 bases, with 10 bases between. CDR3 length: 14 amino acids. The CDR3 bases are TGCGCCAGCAGCCGGGGGGTCATGAACACTGAAGCTTTCTTT. Translation gives CASSRGVMNTEAFF.

The chain uses TRBV5-4 and TRBJ1-3, with 8 bases fitting TRBD1. Germline assignment: CDR1 SGHNT and CDR2 YYREEE (reference sequence). With V trimmed by 4 bases and J by 2 bases, 2 bases remained unmatched. CDR3 length equals 14 residues. CDR3 in DNA: TGTGCCAGCAGCCCAGGGGGCACTGGAAACACCATATATTTT. Translated: CASSPGGTGNTIYF.

This clone has a handful of counts. The chain couples TRBV7-2 to TRBJ2-3; D uncertain. CDR1 and CDR2 (germline): SGHTA, FQGNSA. The CDR3 loop spans 11 amino acids. V was shortened by 8 bases and J by 2 bases, with 5 bases between the two germline ends. CDR3 loop: CASPTTDTQYF. CDR3 nucleotide sequence: TGTGCCAGCCCGACCACAGATACGCAGTATTTT.

DNA for the CDR3: TGTGCCAGCAGCCAACCTGGCGGGAACGAGCAGTACTTC. Protein product: CASSQPGGNEQYF. This rearrangement joins TRBV14 to TRBJ2-7; D perhaps matches TRBD2 (6 bases). V was pared by 2 bases and J by 5 bases, with 10 bases between. The length of the CDR3 is 13 residues. Germline V gene lookup returns CDR1 SGHDN and CDR2 FVKESK. Looking up the rest from reference TRBV14 and TRBJ2-7 gives the full variable domain: EAGVTQFPSHSVIEKGQTVTLRCDPISGHDNLYWYRRVMGKEIKFLLHFVKESKQDESGMPNNRFLAERTGGTYSTLKVQPAELEDSGVYFCASSQPGGNEQYFGPGTRLTVT.

The J gene is TRBJ2-7, the V gene TRBV5-1; D is unclear. The ends were cut back, 1 base at V and 2 bases at J, with 10 bases in the middle. Germline values: CDR1 SGHRS, CDR2 YFSETQ. The CDR3 sequence is 14 residues long. Written as DNA, the CDR3 is TGCGCCAGCAGCTTGTCGGACGTAGCCTACGAGCAGTACTTC. Translating it yields CASSLSDVAYEQYF.

The gene calls are TRBV5-6 and TRBJ1-4; perhaps TRBD1 as D (5 bases). The germline V gene encodes CDR1 SGHDT and CDR2 YYEEEE. The CDR3 totals 14 residues. The V gene lost 5 bases and the J gene lost 10 bases, with 18 bases spanning the gap. The CDR3, as DNA: TGTGCCAGCAGGCCGGGACCCGCTGAGGGAAAACTGTTTTTT. Amino acid sequence: CASRPGPAEGKLFF.

This rearrangement joins TRBV7-9 to TRBJ1-1; D uncertain. The length of the CDR3 is 13 residues. Deletions cut 2 bases from V and 2 bases from J, with 6 bases between. Germline assignment: CDR1 SEHNR and CDR2 FQNEAQ (reference sequence). Here the CDR3 DNA reads TGTGCCAGCAGCTTACAGGATAACACTGAAGCTTTCTTT. Its protein is CASSLQDNTEAFF.

The chain combines TRBV6-5 with TRBJ1-2, with 9 nucleotides matching TRBD1. Per germline, CDR1 MNHEY and CDR2 SVGAGI. The CDR3 runs to 14 residues. V shed 8 bases, J shed 5 bases, and the junction held 9 bases outside the gene matches. For the CDR3, the DNA is TGTGCCAGCCGCTTGAAGACAGGGGGATATGGCTACACCTTC. Translation: CASRLKTGGYGYTF.

This chain uses TRBV5-1 with TRBJ1-1, with D hard to call. The CDR3 runs 13 residues. V lost 1 base to trimming and J lost 0 bases, with 4 bases between them. Looked up from germline, CDR1 is SGHRS and CDR2 is YFSETQ. CDR3 amino acids: CASSLYMNTEAFF. CDR3 DNA: TGCGCCAGCAGCTTGTACATGAACACTGAAGCTTTCTTT.

The chain recombines TRBV5-6 with TRBJ1-2, with D uncertain. This CDR3 is built from 14 residues. V was trimmed by 9 bases and J by 5 bases, leaving 20 bases between them. CDR1 and CDR2 (germline): SGHDT, YYEEEE. For the CDR3, the DNA is TGTGCCAACTATCTCCGGGTCGCTTTTTATGGCTACACCTTC. The encoded protein is CANYLRVAFYGYTF. The complete variable domain, with remaining parts taken from reference TRBV5-6 and TRBJ1-2, reads DAGVTQSPTHLIKTRGQQVTLRCSPKSGHDTVSWYQQALGQGPQFIFQYYEEEERQRGNFPDRFSGHQFPNYSSELNVNALLLGDSALYLCANYLRVAFYGYTFGSGTRLTVV.

The V and J genes are TRBV5-1 and TRBJ1-1; 7 positions agree with TRBD1. V shed 3 bases, J shed 2 bases, and the junction held 7 bases outside the gene matches. Germline values: CDR1 SGHRS, CDR2 YFSETQ. This CDR3 has 15 residues. In nucleotides, the CDR3 is TGCGCCAGCAGCTCCTGGACAGGAGGAAACACTGAAGCTTTCTTT. Its translation is CASSSWTGGNTEAFF.

V and J are TRBV14 and TRBJ2-1; TRBD2 aligns across 7 bases. The CDR3 covers 11 residues. The trim removed 0 bases at V and 15 bases at J, leaving 2 bases unmatched. Germline CDR1 is SGHDN and CDR2 is FVKESK. CDR3 sequence reads: CASSQEGLGFF. The CDR3, as DNA: TGTGCCAGCAGCCAAGAAGGACTAGGGTTCTTC. The complete variable domain, with remaining parts taken from reference TRBV14 and TRBJ2-1, reads EAGVTQFPSHSVIEKGQTVTLRCDPISGHDNLYWYRRVMGKEIKFLLHFVKESKQDESGMPNNRFLAERTGGTYSTLKVQPAELEDSGVYFCASSQEGLGFFGPGTRLTVL.

The chain links TRBV4-1 to TRBJ1-5, with D uncertain. Trimming removed 1 base from V and 0 bases from J, with 4 bases in between. The CDR3 loop spans 14 amino acids. The germline CDR1 and CDR2 sequences are MGHRA and YSYEKL. CDR3 region: CASSQGGSNQPQHF. In nucleotides, the CDR3 is TGCGCCAGCAGCCAAGGGGGTAGCAATCAGCCCCAGCATTTT.

The table lists this clone with a few counts. The chain recombines TRBV5-1 with TRBJ2-5; tentatively, D is TRBD2 (6 bases). Germline CDR1 reads SGHRS; CDR2 reads YFSETQ. Trimming took 4 bases from V and 5 from J, leaving 18 bases between them. The CDR3 loop spans 15 amino acids. The chain's CDR3 is CASSPSGLPAETQYF. In DNA form, the CDR3 reads TGCGCCAGCAGCCCCTCTGGACTACCGGCGGAGACCCAGTACTTC.

The V call is TRBV6-5, the J call TRBJ1-1; a possible D gene is TRBD1 (6 bases). CDR1 and CDR2 (germline): MNHEY, SVGAGI. CDR3 length equals 14 residues. Trimming pared 6 bases from V and 0 bases from J, leaving 11 bases between. This chain's CDR3 is CASSRDIMNTEAFF. The DNA of the CDR3 is TGTGCCAGCAGCCGGGACATAATGAACACTGAAGCTTTCTTT.